The 5 T cell receptor beta chains listed next were all sequenced from one sample in a study of post-analysis software for immune sequencing data. Broader study findings: Patients had higher frequencies than controls of about five TRBV segments, including TRBV5-6, TRBV5-1 and TRBV20-1.

The TCR beta cDNA libraries carried unique molecular identifiers. TCRdb redid the calling of the PCR reads with MiXCR, one entry per CDR3 protein. In the table there are a few hundred thousand distinct CDR3 sequences, over 35% of which are singletons. The antigens of these receptors remain unknown. Material for sequencing was blood. Receptors originate from a girl aged 10 to 17 with multiple sclerosis.

This clonotype was counted at least ten times. This rearrangement joins TRBV29-1 to TRBJ2-7; D gene unclear. The germline V gene has CDR1 SQVTM and CDR2 ANQGSEA. This CDR3 contains 12 residues. Trimming stripped 7 bases from V and 7 bases from J, with 17 bases between. CDR3 DNA sequence: TGCAGCGGAAGGACCGTGGGTGAGGAGCAGTACTTC. Translating gives CSGRTVGEEQYF.

This clonotype was seen only a few times. The V gene is TRBV12-3 or TRBV12-4, the J gene TRBJ2-3; D possibly corresponds to TRBD2 (6 bases). The V end lost 5 bases, the J end lost 0 bases, and 12 bases lay between the germline ends. The CDR3 has 15 residues. This CDR3 is CASSPSSGSTDTQYF. The DNA of the CDR3 is TGTGCCAGCAGTCCCTCGAGCGGGAGCACAGATACGCAGTATTTT.

The J gene is TRBJ2-3, the V gene TRBV28; D is perhaps TRBD2 (6 bases). The CDR3 contains 13 residues. The germline CDR1 and CDR2 sequences are MDHEN and SYDVKM. V lost 10 bases, J lost 3 bases, and 14 bases lay in between. The CDR3 spells CAINGGETDTQYF. The DNA for the CDR3 is TGTGCCATTAACGGAGGGGAGACAGATACGCAGTATTTT.

This clonotype came up a few times. V is TRBV5-1 and J is TRBJ1-2; 10 positions match TRBD1. Germline trimming cut 0 bases from V and 13 bases from J; bases unmatched to any gene: 9. Germline assignment: CDR1 SGHRS and CDR2 YFSETQ. The CDR3 has 14 amino acids. The CDR3 here is CASSLADRGPLGTF. The CDR3 DNA reads as TGCGCCAGCAGCTTGGCCGACAGGGGGCCCTTAGGCACCTTC.

This clonotype was recorded a few times. V is TRBV27 and J is TRBJ2-7; 7 bases align to TRBD1. The CDR3 is 14 amino acids. Germline-derived CDR1 and CDR2 are MNHEY and SMNVEV (reference sequence). The V segment lost 5 bases and the J segment 1 base; nucleotides outside the gene matches: 5. In DNA form, the CDR3 reads TGTGCCAGCAGTCGACAGGGCAAATCCTACGAGCAGTACTTC. Amino acids: CASSRQGKSYEQYF.